Shown below are 12 T cell receptor beta chains from a single sample sequenced in a study of PD-1 blockade in classical Hodgkin lymphoma. Libraries were prepared by immunoSEQ multiplex PCR; TCRdb keeps only in-frame clonotypes and omits some of them. This repertoire shows about 46,000 clones, 60% to 85% found once; its top ten account for approximately 23%. All trial patients relapsed after autologous stem cell transplantation. The sequences come from peripheral blood mononuclear cells (PBMCs), collected before the second cycle of nivolumab. The receptors come from a human donor with classical Hodgkin lymphoma.

CDR3 sequence reads: CASSFLGSGGEETQYF. Written as DNA, the CDR3 is TGTGCCAGCAGCTTCCTAGGTAGCGGGGGGGAAGAGACCCAGTACTTC. The V gene is TRBV5-6, the J gene TRBJ2-5, with 11 bases aligning to TRBD2. The CDR3 loop spans 16 amino acids. Germline CDR1 SGHDT, CDR2 YYEEEE. The V and J ends lost 2 bases and 3 bases, in that order; junction bases with no gene match: 6. The whole variable domain, remainder taken from reference TRBV5-6 and TRBJ2-5, is DAGVTQSPTHLIKTRGQQVTLRCSPKSGHDTVSWYQQALGQGPQFIFQYYEEEERQRGNFPDRFSGHQFPNYSSELNVNALLLGDSALYLCASSFLGSGGEETQYFGPGTRLLVL.

This sequence joins TRBV5-4 and TRBJ2-6; D unclear. The CDR3 covers 15 residues. CDR1 and CDR2 from the germline V gene are SGHNT and YYREEE (reference sequence). V lost 0 bases to trimming and J lost 0 bases, with 4 bases between them. The CDR3 bases are TGTGCCAGCAGCTTGGAAGGCTCTGGGGCCAACGTCCTGACTTTC. Translated: CASSLEGSGANVLTF.

This clone was observed a single time. The V call is TRBV7-9, the J call TRBJ2-6, with D perhaps TRBD1 or TRBD2 (6 bases each). Trimming pared 5 bases from V and 2 bases from J, leaving 22 bases between. CDR3 size: 19 residues. Germline V gene sequence: CDR1 SEHNR, CDR2 FQNEAQ (reference sequence). The CDR3 coding sequence is TGTGCCAGCAGCCCTAGCCTCGGGAGAGGGGGTACTGGGGCCAACGTCCTGACTTTC. Its protein is CASSPSLGRGGTGANVLTF.

The V call is TRBV28, the J call TRBJ1-1; weak D call: TRBD1 (6 bases). V dropped 5 bases and J dropped 0 bases, with 10 bases sitting between them. The germline CDR1 and CDR2 sequences are MDHEN and SYDVKM. The CDR3 extends over 14 amino acids. For the CDR3, the DNA is TGTGCCAGCAGTGGACAGTTCATGAACACTGAAGCTTTCTTT. Its translation is CASSGQFMNTEAFF. Looking up the rest from reference TRBV28 and TRBJ1-1 gives the full variable domain: DVKVTQSSRYLVKRTGEKVFLECVQDMDHENMFWYRQDPGLGLRLIYFSYDVKMKEKGDIPEGYSVSREKKERFSLILESASTNQTSMYLCASSGQFMNTEAFFGQGTRLTVV.

This clone appeared many times. V is TRBV5-5 and J is TRBJ1-5, with 9 bases aligning to TRBD1. V dropped 0 bases and J dropped 3; count of bases not matched to a gene: 10. Germline values: CDR1 SGHKS, CDR2 YYEKEE (reference sequence). This CDR3 is built from 18 residues. DNA for the CDR3: TGTGCCAGCAGCTTGGAGCCGGGGGGACAGGGAAACAATCAGCCCCAGCATTTT. This encodes CASSLEPGGQGNNQPQHF.

V and J are TRBV5-1 and TRBJ2-3; D is perhaps TRBD1 (6 bases). Trimming shortened V by 0 bases and J by 6 bases, and 8 bases separated the two germline ends. CDR1 and CDR2 from the germline V gene are SGHRS and YFSETQ. The CDR3 runs 13 residues. The CDR3 protein is CASSLGQGDTQYF. For the CDR3, the DNA is TGCGCCAGCAGCTTGGGGCAGGGGGATACGCAGTATTTT.

This chain connects TRBV28 to TRBJ1-1, with a possible D match to TRBD1 (5 bases). CDR3 length: 12 amino acids. Trimming shortened V by 8 bases and J by 5 bases, and 12 bases separated the two germline ends. The germline V gene encodes CDR1 MDHEN and CDR2 SYDVKM. The CDR3 sequence is CASRLQGTEAFF. The CDR3 DNA reads as TGTGCCAGCCGGCTTCAGGGAACTGAAGCTTTCTTT.

Comment on this clone: This may stem from a read error, because a much larger clone lies one nucleotide away. Within the sample, other DNA sequences also encode this same CDR3. The rearrangement joins TRBV9 to TRBJ1-2; 7 bases align to TRBD1. Germline CDR1 and CDR2: SGDLS and YYNGEE. The CDR3 contains 18 residues. J lost 8 bases, V lost 0 bases, and 19 bases had no gene match. CDR3 coding DNA: TGTGCCAGCAGCGTAGCTACTGATCCGGGACAGAAAACCGGGGGCTACACCTTC. Translating it yields CASSVATDPGQKTGGYTF.

CDR3 residues: CASSSAMGRNEQFF. CDR3 nucleotides: TGTGCCAGCAGTTCAGCTATGGGGCGGAATGAGCAGTTCTTC. The chain employs TRBV27 and TRBJ2-1, with TRBD1 as a possible D gene (5 bases). V lost 4 bases to trimming and J lost 7 bases, with 14 bases between them. Germline V lookup: CDR1 MNHEY, CDR2 SMNVEV (reference sequence). The CDR3 is made up of 14 amino acids.

In this sample, this clone turned up once. V and J are TRBV19 and TRBJ2-3, with TRBD1 matching 10 bases. CDR1 and CDR2 (germline): LNHDA, SQIVND (reference sequence). Losses at the gene ends were 6 bases for V and 0 bases for J; bases not matched to a gene: 15. CDR3 length: 19 residues. CDR3 protein: CASSRDRGLGGASTDTQYF. As DNA, the CDR3 is TGTGCCAGTAGCCGGGACAGGGGACTTGGCGGAGCTAGCACAGATACGCAGTATTTT.

This clone was counted between two and nine times. The chain employs TRBV27 and TRBJ2-1; 9 bases are shared with TRBD1. CDR3 length: 14 amino acids. V lost 5 bases and J lost 4; bases outside the gene matches: 3. Germline V gene data show CDR1 as MNHEY and CDR2 as SMNVEV (reference sequence). The CDR3 here is CASSRDREYNEQFF. As DNA, the CDR3 is TGTGCCAGCAGTCGGGACAGGGAATACAATGAGCAGTTCTTC.

The V call is TRBV6-1, the J call TRBJ1-1; D remains unclear. Trimming cost V 4 bases and J 4 bases, with 16 bases left between them. The CDR3 loop spans 15 amino acids. Germline V CDR1 and CDR2: MNHNS, SASEGT. The CDR3 here is CASSAQYPTGTEAFF. Here the CDR3 DNA reads TGTGCCAGCAGTGCTCAATACCCCACTGGCACTGAAGCTTTCTTT.